A selection of T cell receptor beta chains follows, all from one sample in a study of regulatory T cells in long-lasting Graves disease. TCRdb independently ran MiXCR on the multiplex PCR reads; one entry per CDR3 protein. The top ten hold roughly 8% of the sample, which has roughly 410,000 distinct CDR3 sequences, over 14% seen once. Separately, the same data were catalogued under a study of T cells in Graves' hyperthyroidism and ophthalmopathy.

Sequences were derived from peripheral blood mononuclear cells (PBMCs), sampled at new diagnosis, from a patient treated with antithyroid drugs. These receptor sequences come from a woman in her thirties or forties with Graves disease. Each CDR3 is given with its conserved first and last residue. Each record gives: J gene, clone size, D gene, V gene, CDR3 length, CDR3 DNA, CDR3 protein. A D gene is named only where the DNA matches it firmly. Expanded clones are given a class, and other clones once, few, many or no size at all.

>TRBJ2-3|NA|TRBD2|TRBV6-2/TRBV6-3|18
TGTGCCAGCAGTTACTCGGGTTATTCGGGGGGGGGCACAGATACGCAGTATTTT
CASSYSGYSGGGTDTQYF
>TRBJ2-3|many|TRBD2|TRBV7-6|17
TGTGCCAGCAGCCCTCTAGGGACTAGCGGTAGCACAGATACGCAGTATTTT
CASSPLGTSGSTDTQYF
>TRBJ1-2|NA|TRBD1|TRBV18|14
TGTGCCAGCTCACCGGGGACAGGGGCATATGGCTACACCTTC
CASSPGTGAYGYTF
>TRBJ2-1|many|TRBD2|TRBV11-3|16
TGTGCCAGCAGCTCGACTAGGGCTAGCGGGTTCGGTGAGCAGTTCTTC
CASSSTRASGFGEQFF
>TRBJ2-1|NA|NA|TRBV6-1|14
TGTGCCAGCGGGGGGTACGGCGGGGACTATGAGCAGTTCTTC
CASGGYGGDYEQFF
>TRBJ2-2|medium-sized|TRBD2|TRBV7-6|15
TGTGCCAGCAGCCCTAGCGGAGGGGACACCGGGGAGCTGTTTTTT
CASSPSGGDTGELFF
>TRBJ1-1|many|NA|TRBV7-6|15
TGTGCCAGCAGCTTAGGGTCGGGGCAGGGCACTGAAGCTTTCTTT
CASSLGSGQGTEAFF
>TRBJ2-7|few|NA|TRBV5-6|9
TGTGCCAGCAGCCCCGAGGGGTACTTC
CASSPEGYF
>TRBJ2-7|many|TRBD1|TRBV6-1|15
TGTGCCAGCAGTGAATCTGGGACAGGGGGCTACGAGCAGTACTTC
CASSESGTGGYEQYF
>TRBJ2-7|many|NA|TRBV10-2|14
TGCGCCAGCAGGGTCGGGGCTAGCTCCTACGAGCAGTACTTC
CASRVGASSYEQYF
>TRBJ2-7|few|NA|TRBV20-1|14
TGCAGTGCTGGTCCGGGACCGGATTCCTACGAGCAGTACTTC
CSAGPGPDSYEQYF
>TRBJ2-7|many|NA|TRBV12-3/TRBV12-4|12
TGTGCCAGCAGTTTACTTGGCACCGAGCAGTACTTC
CASSLLGTEQYF
>TRBJ1-3|many|NA|TRBV12-3/TRBV12-4|15
TGTGCCAGCAGTGGCCAGGGAGGGACTGGAAACACCATATATTTT
CASSGQGGTGNTIYF
>TRBJ2-7|many|NA|TRBV19|15
TGTGCCAGTAGTCCAGAAGTGGTGGGCCGGTACGAGCAGTACTTC
CASSPEVVGRYEQYF
>TRBJ2-7|many|TRBD2|TRBV10-2|15
TGCGCCAGCAGGGAACTAGCGGGAGTTTTCTACGAGCAGTACTTC
CASRELAGVFYEQYF
>TRBJ1-4|few|TRBD1|TRBV19|13
TGTGCCAGTAGTAAAACAGGGGGGGAAAAACTGTTTTTT
CASSKTGGEKLFF
>TRBJ2-7|NA|TRBD1|TRBV4-1|19
TGCGCCAGCAGCCAAGATCAACTCCCCGGGACAGCTACCTCCTACGAGCAGTACTTC
CASSQDQLPGTATSYEQYF
>TRBJ2-2|many|NA|TRBV5-6|16
TGTGCCAGCAGCTTGGAGGGGCTGACGAACACCGGGGAGCTGTTTTTT
CASSLEGLTNTGELFF
>TRBJ2-2|NA|NA|TRBV20-1|13
TGCAGTGCTAGGTGGGGCCGGACCGGGGAGCTGTTTTTT
CSARWGRTGELFF
>TRBJ2-1|many|NA|TRBV20-1|15
TGCAGTGCTATTATGTGGGGGAGCTCCTACAATGAGCAGTTCTTC
CSAIMWGSSYNEQFF
>TRBJ1-2|NA|TRBD1|TRBV5-4|13
TGTGCCACCTCGAATCCCCAGGGGGATGGCTACACCTTC
CATSNPQGDGYTF
>TRBJ2-7|many|NA|TRBV20-1|15
TGCAGTGCTAGAGGGGAGGGGGGTGGTTCCTACGAGCAGTACTTC
CSARGEGGGSYEQYF
>TRBJ2-5|few|NA|TRBV12-3/TRBV12-4|14
TGTGCCAGCAGTTTTTGGGGGGCACGAGAGACCCAGTACTTC
CASSFWGARETQYF
>TRBJ2-1|NA|TRBD2|TRBV2|15
TGTGCCACCCTGACTAGCGGGGGATTCTACAATGAGCAGTTCTTC
CATLTSGGFYNEQFF
>TRBJ2-1|many|NA|TRBV28|11
TGTGCCAGCAGTTCCCCGTGGGAGCAGTTCTTC
CASSSPWEQFF